These 27 T cell receptor beta chains were all obtained from the same sample, sequenced in a study of blood T cells in healthy people across ages. Together with a sample-barcoded 5' primer, a J-beta primer mix was included in a second PCR lasting about 6 to 11 cycles. Via MiXCR, TCRdb re-called the 5' RACE reads, giving one row per CDR3 protein. The sample lists approximately 730,000 distinct CDR3 sequences, roughly 47% occurring once. Sequenced input: blood. These receptors all stem from a woman in her sixties in good health.

The rearrangement links TRBV12-3 or TRBV12-4 to TRBJ2-7, with a weak D call TRBD1 (6 bases). The CDR3 contains 13 residues. V was shortened by 6 bases and J by 2 bases, with 11 bases between the two germline ends. The CDR3: CASRGQNTYEQYF. The CDR3 DNA reads TGTGCCAGCAGAGGACAGAATACCTACGAGCAGTACTTC.

With respect to this clonotype: A single base separates this from a much larger clone, so it may be a read error. This chain uses TRBV7-2 with TRBJ2-7; the match to TRBD2 covers 10 bases. CDR1 SGHTA and CDR2 FQGNSA come from the germline V gene. This CDR3 contains 15 residues. V lost 5 bases, J lost 2 bases, and 6 bases stayed unmatched. The CDR3 protein is CASSRRTSGPYEQYF. CDR3 nucleotides: TGTGCCAGCAGCCGCCGGACTAGCGGCCCCTACGAGCAGTACTTC. The full variable domain, in which reference TRBV7-2 and TRBJ2-7 provide the parts outside the CDR3, is GAGVSQSPSNKVTEKGKDVELRCDPISGHTALYWYRQSLGQGLEFLIYFQGNSAPDKSGLPSDRFSAERTGGSVSTLTIQRTQQEDSAVYLCASSRRTSGPYEQYFGPGTRLTVT.

The genes are TRBV29-1 and TRBJ1-2, with D possibly being TRBD1 (5 bases). In germline, CDR1 is SQVTM, CDR2 ANQGSEA. The CDR3 length is 12 residues. The germline V and J ends were trimmed by 5 bases and 1 base, with 8 bases remaining between them. The CDR3: CSVRQHNYGYTF. DNA of the CDR3: TGCAGCGTTCGACAGCATAACTATGGCTACACCTTC.

This clonotype has just a few counts. J is TRBJ2-3 and V is TRBV20-1; 8 nucleotides align to TRBD2. From germline, CDR1 is DFQATT and CDR2 SNEGSKA (reference sequence). The CDR3 contains 15 residues. The J segment lost 6 bases and the V segment lost 7 bases, leaving 15 bases of the junction unmatched. The CDR3 nucleotides read TGCAGTGTTCGATTAGCGGGGTCAAATTTGGATACGCAGTATTTT. Its protein product is CSVRLAGSNLDTQYF.

In the case of this clonotype: The junction does not match germline at one end; this may be a read error. V gene TRBV5-1 combines with J gene TRBJ2-1, with a weak D call TRBD2 (7 bases). The germline CDR1 and CDR2 sequences are SGHRS and YFSETQ. The CDR3 contains 14 residues. For the CDR3, the DNA is TGCGCCGGCAGAAGGGAGGGGGTGTACAATGAGCAGTTCTTC. Amino acid sequence: CAGRREGVYNEQFF.

The chain combines TRBV10-3 with TRBJ2-1, with 10 bases lining up with TRBD2. V was pared by 2 bases and J by 8 bases, with 18 bases of the junction left unmatched. The germline gives CDR1 ENHRY, CDR2 SYGVKD. The CDR3 runs 19 residues. The CDR3 DNA reads TGTGCCATCAGTGAGATCCCTTCAGCGGGAGGGCCGGGAGGGTATGAGCAGTTCTTC. As protein: CAISEIPSAGGPGGYEQFF.

Concerning this clonotype: This may come from a read error, since a much larger clone is one base off. V is TRBV9 and J is TRBJ2-7; D perhaps matches TRBD1 (6 bases). V was shortened by 3 bases and J by 0 bases, with 13 bases between the two germline ends. The CDR3 covers 15 residues. Germline CDR1 and CDR2: SGDLS and YYNGEE. The chain's CDR3 is CASSGGTLSSYEQYF. DNA for the CDR3: TGTGCCAGCAGCGGGGGGACACTTAGCTCCTACGAGCAGTACTTC.

V usage is TRBV6-5 and J usage is TRBJ2-1, with 10 bases lining up with TRBD2. Germline assignment: CDR1 MNHEY and CDR2 SVGAGI. The CDR3 covers 16 residues. V trimming: 2 bases; J trimming: 13 bases; junction bases outside the gene matches: 14. For the CDR3, the DNA is TGTGCCAGCAGTTACACGGCTAGCGGGAGTAGAGAGACCCAGTTCTTC. Translation gives CASSYTASGSRETQFF.

This clonotype has a handful of counts. The V gene is TRBV6-6, the J gene TRBJ2-1; TRBD2 might be the D (7 bases). CDR3 length: 15 residues. V was clipped by 5 bases and J by 8 bases, with 19 bases between them. Germline V gene data show CDR1 as MNHNY and CDR2 as SVGAGI (reference sequence). In DNA, the CDR3 is TGTGCCAGCAGTCTACTCGGGGGGCAGGCGTATGAGCAGTTCTTC. Protein product: CASSLLGGQAYEQFF.

Comments on this clonotype: A read error may be the cause here, since a much bigger clone is one base away. This chain joins TRBV24-1 and TRBJ2-1; 12 bases line up with TRBD2. CDR1 is KGHDR and CDR2 is SFDVKD in the germline V gene. The V and J ends lost 4 bases and 4 bases, in that order; junction bases with no gene match: 10. This CDR3 spans 18 amino acids. Written as DNA, the CDR3 is TGTGCCACCAGTGACACCGGGACTAGCGGGTCTTCGTACAATGAGCAGTTCTTC. Its translation: CATSDTGTSGSSYNEQFF.

The chain is built from TRBV28 and TRBJ2-5; possible D gene TRBD1, 5 bases. The CDR3 covers 15 residues. The germline V gene has CDR1 MDHEN and CDR2 SYDVKM. Trimming took off 2 bases at V and 1 base at J, with 11 bases between the two ends. CDR3 coding DNA: TGTGCCAGCAGTTTAGTAGACAGAGTCCAAGAGACCCAGTACTTC. Its translation is CASSLVDRVQETQYF.

This sequence joins TRBV20-1 and TRBJ2-5; 8 bases are a match to TRBD2. Looked up from germline, CDR1 is DFQATT and CDR2 is SNEGSKA (reference sequence). With V trimmed by 3 bases and J by 5 bases, 14 bases remained unmatched. This CDR3 has 16 amino acids. CDR3 sequence reads: CSARRSGGGLIETQYF. CDR3 nucleotides: TGCAGTGCTAGGCGATCCGGGGGGGGTTTGATTGAGACCCAGTACTTC.

The V gene is TRBV6-2 or TRBV6-3, the J gene TRBJ2-1; 7 nucleotides agree with TRBD2. The CDR3 loop spans 17 amino acids. From germline, CDR1 is MNHEY and CDR2 SVGEGT. With 5 bases clipped from V and 3 bases from J, the junction kept 13 bases outside the gene matches. The CDR3 DNA is TGTGCCAGCAGTCCTCCCAAGAGGAGCGGGGACTACAATGAGCAGTTCTTC. It yields the protein CASSPPKRSGDYNEQFF.

This chain joins TRBV4-2 and TRBJ1-4; no clear D. CDR3 size: 14 residues. The ends were cut back, 6 bases at V and 6 bases at J, with 14 bases in the middle. The germline gives CDR1 LGHNA, CDR2 YNFKEQ. CDR3 DNA: TGTGCCAGCAGTCGGACCGGGCCGGATGAAAAACTGTTTTTT. Translated: CASSRTGPDEKLFF.

This clonotype came up many times. This chain uses TRBV3-1 with TRBJ2-1; D might be TRBD2 (6 bases). Germline CDR1 LGHDT, CDR2 YNNKEL (reference sequence). The CDR3 has 17 amino acids. Trimming left V 4 bases short and J 1 base short, with 17 bases between. DNA of the CDR3: TGTGCCAGCAGCCCTCCAAAGCCTAGCGTTTCCTACAATGAGCAGTTCTTC. This codes for CASSPPKPSVSYNEQFF.

Comment on this clonotype: Sequence at one end of the junction differs from germline and may be a read error. The chain combines TRBV5-5 with TRBJ2-7, with D hard to call. Looked up from germline, CDR1 is SGHKS and CDR2 is YYEKEE (reference sequence). This CDR3 has 12 residues. CDR3: CANSPTAYEQYF. In DNA, the CDR3 is TGTGCCAACAGCCCGACTGCCTACGAGCAGTACTTC. Complete variable domain (other parts from reference TRBV5-5 and TRBJ2-7): DAGVTQSPTHLIKTRGQQVTLRCSPISGHKSVSWYQQVLGQGPQFIFQYYEKEERGRGNFPDRFSARQFPNYSSELNVNALLLGDSALYLCANSPTAYEQYFGPGTRLTVT.

This clonotype was recorded at least ten times. A read error may account for a junction end that differs from germline. The V gene is TRBV3-1, the J gene TRBJ2-1, with D hard to call. Germline loops: CDR1 LGHDT, CDR2 YNNKEL (reference sequence). The CDR3 is 11 amino acids. Here the CDR3 DNA reads TGCGCCAGCAGCCCTGGGAATGAGCAGTTCTTC. As protein: CASSPGNEQFF.

This chain joins TRBV4-2 and TRBJ2-3; 9 bases are shared with TRBD2. V shed 0 bases and J 8 bases; nucleotides not matched to a gene: 12. Germline-derived CDR1 and CDR2 are LGHNA and YNFKEQ. This CDR3 has 17 residues. CDR3 DNA: TGTGCCAGCAGCCAAGACAGCGGGGGGCCGGCCCGAGGTACGCAGTATTTT. It yields the protein CASSQDSGGPARGTQYF.

This chain connects TRBV27 to TRBJ2-6, with D tentatively TRBD1 (5 bases). The V gene lost 11 bases and the J gene lost 1 base, with 12 bases spanning the gap. The CDR3 has 14 amino acids. Germline lookup yields CDR1 MNHEY and CDR2 SMNVEV (reference sequence). The CDR3 DNA follows: TGTGCCCGTGGGGCGCAATCTGGGGCCAACGTCCTGACTTTC. It specifies CARGAQSGANVLTF.

This clonotype came up many times. The CDR3: CAWKGPFDYNEQFF. DNA of the CDR3: TGTGCCTGGAAGGGTCCCTTTGACTACAATGAGCAGTTCTTC. The chain combines TRBV30 with TRBJ2-1; D gene ambiguous. The CDR3 extends over 14 amino acids. V lost 4 bases and J 3 bases, leaving 13 bases between the germline ends. Germline assignment: CDR1 GTSNPN and CDR2 SVGIG (reference sequence).

The CDR3 DNA is TGTGCCAGCAGCTTAGTGAGCAGCGGGCAAAGCACAGATACGCAGTATTTT. This translates into CASSLVSSGQSTDTQYF. The V and J genes are TRBV7-6 and TRBJ2-3; D is possibly TRBD2 (6 bases). V was cut by 1 base and J by 0 bases, with 14 bases left in between. The CDR3 loop spans 17 amino acids. Germline V CDR1 and CDR2: SGHVS, FNYEAQ.

The chain uses TRBV7-2 and TRBJ1-1; unclear D gene. V dropped 4 bases and J dropped 3 bases, with 9 bases sitting between them. Per the germline V gene, CDR1 is SGHTA and CDR2 is FQGNSA. The CDR3 runs to 13 residues. CDR3: CASSSKAYTEAFF. The CDR3 region has the DNA TGTGCCAGCAGCTCTAAGGCTTACACTGAAGCTTTCTTT. The full variable domain, its missing parts supplied by reference TRBV7-2 and TRBJ1-1, is GAGVSQSPSNKVTEKGKDVELRCDPISGHTALYWYRQSLGQGLEFLIYFQGNSAPDKSGLPSDRFSAERTGGSVSTLTIQRTQQEDSAVYLCASSSKAYTEAFFGQGTRLTVV.

The rearrangement joins TRBV7-8 to TRBJ2-7, with D possibly TRBD2 on 6 matching bases. CDR3 length: 15 residues. Germline assignment: CDR1 SGHVS and CDR2 FQNEAQ. V gave up 2 bases and J gave up 1 base, with 12 bases separating them. CDR3 sequence (DNA): TGTGCCAGCAGCTTAAATCTGGGGGGTTCCTACGAGCAGTACTTC. It is translated as CASSLNLGGSYEQYF.

This clonotype appeared many times. The chain combines TRBV29-1 with TRBJ2-1; D gene unclear. V lost 4 bases and J lost 8, with 3 bases in between. Per the germline V gene, CDR1 is SQVTM and CDR2 is ANQGSEA. This CDR3 has 9 amino acids. DNA of the CDR3: TGCAGCGTTGCCCATGAGCAGTTCTTC. Translating it yields CSVAHEQFF.

This chain uses TRBV4-2 with TRBJ2-1; the match to TRBD2 covers 12 bases. The junction had 4 bases not matched to a gene; V was cut back by 0 bases and J by 7 bases. The length of the CDR3 is 16 residues. Germline CDR1 LGHNA, CDR2 YNFKEQ. CDR3 amino acids: CASSQDPSGGVNEQFF. CDR3 DNA: TGTGCCAGCAGCCAAGATCCTAGCGGGGGGGTGAATGAGCAGTTCTTC.

This chain uses TRBV27 with TRBJ1-4, with a tentative D call TRBD1 (5 bases). The germline V gene has CDR1 MNHEY and CDR2 SMNVEV (reference sequence). V dropped 8 bases and J dropped 8 bases, with 15 bases sitting between them. CDR3 length: 13 residues. The CDR3 coding sequence is TGTGCCAGCGGTGTGACAGCGGGGGAAAAACTGTTTTTT. The encoded protein is CASGVTAGEKLFF.

The rearrangement links TRBV21-1 to TRBJ2-7; TRBD1, as called in the table, went unchecked against the DNA. TRBV21-1 represents a pseudogene. The CDR3 length is 15 residues. CDR3 bases: TGTGCCAGCAGCAAAGCCCGGACAGGGCCGGACGAGCAGTACTTC. It specifies CASSKARTGPDEQYF.